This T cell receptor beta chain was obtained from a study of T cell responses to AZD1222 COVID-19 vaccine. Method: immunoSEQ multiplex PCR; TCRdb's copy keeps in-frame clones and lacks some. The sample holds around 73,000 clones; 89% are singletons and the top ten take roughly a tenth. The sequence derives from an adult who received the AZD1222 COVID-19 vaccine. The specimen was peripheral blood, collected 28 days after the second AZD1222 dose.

The CDR3 DNA reads as TGTGCCAGCAGCTACCGGGCTATGGAGGGGGATACGCAGTATTTT. Its translation is CASSYRAMEGDTQYF. The chain recombines TRBV7-8 with TRBJ2-3; maybe TRBD2 (6 bases). In germline, CDR1 is SGHVS, CDR2 FQNEAQ. Deletions cut 4 bases from V and 6 bases from J, with 17 bases between. This CDR3 has 15 residues.